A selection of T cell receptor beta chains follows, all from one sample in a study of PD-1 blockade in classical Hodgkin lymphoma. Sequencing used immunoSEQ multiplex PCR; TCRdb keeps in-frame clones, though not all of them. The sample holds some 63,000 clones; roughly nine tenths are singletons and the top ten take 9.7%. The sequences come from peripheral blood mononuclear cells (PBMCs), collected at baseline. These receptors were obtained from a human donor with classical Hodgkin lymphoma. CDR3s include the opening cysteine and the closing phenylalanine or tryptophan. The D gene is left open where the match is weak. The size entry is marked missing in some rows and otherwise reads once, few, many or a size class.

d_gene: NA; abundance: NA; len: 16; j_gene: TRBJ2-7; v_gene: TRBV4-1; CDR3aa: CASSLLGSGQTYEQYF; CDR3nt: TGCGCCAGCAGCCTCCTCGGGTCGGGGCAAACGTACGAGCAGTACTTC
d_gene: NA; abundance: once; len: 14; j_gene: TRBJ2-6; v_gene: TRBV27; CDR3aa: CASSLRAGANVLTF; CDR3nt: TGTGCCAGCAGCCTACGGGCTGGGGCCAACGTCCTGACTTTC
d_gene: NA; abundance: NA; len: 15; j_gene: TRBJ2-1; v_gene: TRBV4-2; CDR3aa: CASSQRGLVNNEQFF; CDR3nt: TGTGCCAGCAGCCAAAGGGGATTAGTGAACAATGAGCAGTTCTTC
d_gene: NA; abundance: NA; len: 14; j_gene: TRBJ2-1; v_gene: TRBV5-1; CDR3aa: CASSLASTGNEQFF; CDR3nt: TGCGCCAGCAGCTTGGCGAGTACGGGCAATGAGCAGTTCTTC
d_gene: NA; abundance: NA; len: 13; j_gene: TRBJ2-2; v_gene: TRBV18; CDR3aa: CASSPRGPGELFF; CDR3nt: TGTGCCAGCTCACCACGAGGGCCCGGGGAGCTGTTTTTT
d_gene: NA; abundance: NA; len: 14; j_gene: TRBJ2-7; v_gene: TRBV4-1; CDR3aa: CASSHIDSTYEQYF; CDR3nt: TGCGCCAGCAGCCACATAGACAGCACCTACGAGCAGTACTTC
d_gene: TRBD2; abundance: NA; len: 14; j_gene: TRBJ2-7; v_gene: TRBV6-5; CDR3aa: CASSGLGSSYEQYF; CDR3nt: TGTGCCAGCAGTGGACTAGGGAGCTCCTACGAGCAGTACTTC
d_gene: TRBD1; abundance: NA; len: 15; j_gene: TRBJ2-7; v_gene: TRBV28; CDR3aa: CASSSPGQGSGEQYF; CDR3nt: TGTGCCAGCAGTTCTCCGGGACAGGGGTCAGGCGAGCAGTACTTC
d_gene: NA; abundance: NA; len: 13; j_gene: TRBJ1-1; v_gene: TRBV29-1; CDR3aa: CSVDKTGTTEAFF; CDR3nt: TGCAGCGTAGATAAAACCGGGACAACTGAAGCTTTCTTT
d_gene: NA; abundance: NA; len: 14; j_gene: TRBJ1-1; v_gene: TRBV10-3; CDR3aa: CATRQPGGNTEAFF; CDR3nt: TGTGCCACCCGACAGCCCGGGGGGAACACTGAAGCTTTCTTT
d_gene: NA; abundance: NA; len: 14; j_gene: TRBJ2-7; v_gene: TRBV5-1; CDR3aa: CASSLGTGFYEQYF; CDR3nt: TGCGCCAGCAGCTTGGGGACTGGGTTCTACGAGCAGTACTTC
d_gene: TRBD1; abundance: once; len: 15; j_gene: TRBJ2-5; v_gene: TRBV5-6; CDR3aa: CASSRDRGTLETQYF; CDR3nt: TGTGCCAGCAGCAGAGACAGGGGAACTTTGGAGACCCAGTACTTC
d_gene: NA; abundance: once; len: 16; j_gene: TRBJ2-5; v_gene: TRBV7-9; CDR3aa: CASSSNTDSNQETQYF; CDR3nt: TGTGCCAGCAGCTCAAATACCGACAGTAACCAAGAGACCCAGTACTTC
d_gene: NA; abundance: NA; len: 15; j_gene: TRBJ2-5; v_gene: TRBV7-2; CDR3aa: CASSPIAAGSETQYF; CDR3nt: TGTGCCAGCAGCCCCATCGCGGCAGGGTCCGAGACCCAGTACTTC
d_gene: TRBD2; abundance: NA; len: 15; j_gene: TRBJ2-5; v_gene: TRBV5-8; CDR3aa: CASSSGTSGAETQYF; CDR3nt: TGTGCCAGCAGCTCAGGGACTAGCGGGGCGGAGACCCAGTACTTC
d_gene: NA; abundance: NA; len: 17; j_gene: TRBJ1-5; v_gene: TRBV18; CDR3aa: CASSRGWGADSNQPQHF; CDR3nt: TGTGCCAGCTCCCGTGGTTGGGGGGCAGATAGCAATCAGCCCCAGCATTTT
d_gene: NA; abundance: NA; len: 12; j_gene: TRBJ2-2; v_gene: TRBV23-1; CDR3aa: CASSQVSGELFF; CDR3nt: TGCGCCAGCAGTCAAGTGTCCGGGGAGCTGTTTTTT
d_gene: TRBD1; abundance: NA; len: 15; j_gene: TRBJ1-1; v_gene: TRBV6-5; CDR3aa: CASRKTGGFATEAFF; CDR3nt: TGTGCCAGCAGGAAGACAGGGGGCTTTGCCACTGAAGCTTTCTTT
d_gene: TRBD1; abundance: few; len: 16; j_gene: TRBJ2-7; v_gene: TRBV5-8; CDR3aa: CASREARDSPFDEQYF; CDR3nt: TGTGCCAGCAGAGAAGCCCGGGACAGTCCATTCGACGAGCAGTACTTC
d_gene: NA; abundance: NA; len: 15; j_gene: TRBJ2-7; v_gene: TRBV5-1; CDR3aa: CASSLGADSSYEQYF; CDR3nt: TGCGCCAGCAGCTTGGGAGCTGACAGCTCCTACGAGCAGTACTTC
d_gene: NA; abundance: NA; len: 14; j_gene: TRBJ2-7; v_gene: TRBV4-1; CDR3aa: CASSQVTKPYEQYF; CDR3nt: TGCGCCAGCAGCCAAGTGACAAAACCCTACGAGCAGTACTTC
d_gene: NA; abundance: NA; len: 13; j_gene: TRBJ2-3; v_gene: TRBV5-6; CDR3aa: CASSFRPDDTQYF; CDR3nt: TGTGCCAGCAGCTTTCGGCCAGACGATACGCAGTATTTT
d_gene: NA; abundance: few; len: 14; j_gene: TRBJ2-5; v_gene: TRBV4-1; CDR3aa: CASSQGDTEETQYF; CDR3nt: TGCGCCAGCAGCCAAGGGGACACAGAAGAGACCCAGTACTTC
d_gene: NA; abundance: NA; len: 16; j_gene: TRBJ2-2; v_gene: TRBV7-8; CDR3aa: CASSLMDGANTGELFF; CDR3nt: TGTGCCAGCAGCTTAATGGACGGTGCGAACACCGGGGAGCTGTTTTTT
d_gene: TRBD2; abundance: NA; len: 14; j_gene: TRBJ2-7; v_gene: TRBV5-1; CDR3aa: CASSSGTSFYEQYF; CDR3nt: TGCGCCAGCAGCTCTGGGACTAGCTTCTACGAGCAGTACTTC
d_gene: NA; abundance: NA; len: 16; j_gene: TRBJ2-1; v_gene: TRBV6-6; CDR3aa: CASNTRGGDSYNEQFF; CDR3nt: TGTGCCAGCAACACGAGGGGAGGCGACTCCTACAATGAGCAGTTCTTC
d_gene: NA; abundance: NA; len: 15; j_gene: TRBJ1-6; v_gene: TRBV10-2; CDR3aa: CASTMGSSYNSPLHF; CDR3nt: TGCGCCAGCACTATGGGGAGCTCCTATAATTCACCCCTCCACTTT
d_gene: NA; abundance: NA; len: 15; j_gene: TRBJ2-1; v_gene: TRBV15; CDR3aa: CATSRQGSGSGEQFF; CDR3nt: TGTGCCACCAGCAGACAGGGGAGTGGAAGCGGTGAGCAGTTCTTC
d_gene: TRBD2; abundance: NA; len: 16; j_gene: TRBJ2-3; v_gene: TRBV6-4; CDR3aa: CASSPLGRELPDTQYF; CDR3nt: TGTGCCAGCAGTCCCCTAGGGCGGGAGCTCCCAGATACGCAGTATTTT
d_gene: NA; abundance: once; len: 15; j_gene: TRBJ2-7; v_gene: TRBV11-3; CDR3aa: CASSLVGAPSYEQYF; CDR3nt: TGTGCCAGCAGCTTGGTGGGAGCTCCCTCCTACGAGCAGTACTTC
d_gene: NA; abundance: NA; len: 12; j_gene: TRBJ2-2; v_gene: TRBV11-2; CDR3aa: CASSAITGELFF; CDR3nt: TGTGCCAGCAGTGCCATCACCGGGGAGCTGTTTTTT
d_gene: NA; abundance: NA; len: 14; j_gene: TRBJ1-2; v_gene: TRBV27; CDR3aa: CASSLSGERSGYTF; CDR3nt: TGTGCCAGCAGTTTATCAGGGGAGCGGAGTGGCTACACCTTC
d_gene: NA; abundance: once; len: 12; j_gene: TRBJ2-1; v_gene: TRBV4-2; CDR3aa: CASSNRNDEQFF; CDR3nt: TGTGCCAGCAGCAACAGGAACGATGAGCAGTTCTTC